This T cell receptor beta chain emerged from a study of human T cells and chemical hapten exposure. Overall study: Investigators sensitized roughly 2 cm by roughly 2 cm of upper inner arm skin with 2% DPC.

Indicated time point: patch test 1, 2 weeks after DPC sensitization. The treatment here: therapeutic diphenylcyclopropenone sensitization with weekly scalp DPC. Study-wide points: Compared to controls, expanded TCRs made significantly more large clusters of similar CDR3s.

This clonotype has more than one count but fewer than ten. Its target is not known. Per the germline V gene, CDR1 is SEHNR and CDR2 is FQNEAQ (reference sequence). Trimming stripped 5 bases from V and 7 bases from J, with 14 bases between. The CDR3 totals 13 residues. TCRdb itself ran the RACE reads through MiXCR, one entry per CDR3 protein. This table holds fewer than 100,000 distinct CDR3 sequences, roughly an eighth found once. This clonotype was obtained from a middle-aged woman with alopecia areata. Some clones in this sample may be carry-over from other donors' samples. The chain combines TRBV7-9 with TRBJ1-2; tentative D call: TRBD1 (6 bases). Material: whole blood, obtained in connection with sensitization to the hapten diphenylcyclopropenone (DPC). CDR3 bases: TGTGCCAGCAGCCGACAGGAAATTGGTGGCTACACCTTC. Residues: CASSRQEIGGYTF.